The 20 T cell receptor beta chains below all came from one sample that was sequenced in a study of shared clonotypes between healthy human individuals. Produced via immunoSEQ multiplex PCR; TCRdb's table is partial and in-frame only. The sample shows hundreds of thousands of clones, approximately 71% of them seen only once. The sample was PBMCs. These receptors all stem from a woman in her 40s in good health. Some clones in this sample may be carry-over from other donors' samples.

The V and J genes are TRBV27 and TRBJ2-5; D assignment may be TRBD1 or TRBD2 (5 bases each). Germline values: CDR1 MNHEY, CDR2 SMNVEV (reference sequence). Trimming removed 8 bases from V and 5 bases from J, with 21 bases in between. The CDR3 sequence is 15 residues long. CDR3 sequence (DNA): TGTGCCAGCTCATCTCGGTCAGGGAGAACGGAGACCCAGTACTTC. Translation gives CASSSRSGRTETQYF.

On this clone itself: It may be a read error: a sequence one base away is much more abundant. This rearrangement joins TRBV7-9 to TRBJ1-4, with 10 bases identical to TRBD1. Germline V gene sequence: CDR1 SEHNR, CDR2 FQNEAQ (reference sequence). CDR3 length: 14 residues. V lost 5 bases and J lost 8; bases outside the gene matches: 5. The CDR3 sequence is CASSPGTGEEKLFF. CDR3 bases: TGTGCCAGCAGCCCCGGGACAGGGGAGGAAAAACTGTTTTTT.

J is TRBJ2-5 and V is TRBV5-1; no definite D call. The V gene's germline CDR1 is SGHRS and CDR2 YFSETQ. Trimming stripped 6 bases from V and 4 bases from J, with 7 bases between. CDR3 size: 11 residues. CDR3 DNA sequence: TGCGCCAGCAAGGTACGAGAGACCCAGTACTTC. Its translation is CASKVRETQYF.

The rearrangement joins TRBV5-4 to TRBJ2-7; 9 bases map to TRBD2. V lost 4 bases to trimming and J lost 5 bases; unmatched junction nucleotides: 7. Germline assignment: CDR1 SGHNT and CDR2 YYREEE (reference sequence). The CDR3 has 14 residues. CDR3 residues: CASSQSGTSHEQYF. The CDR3 DNA follows: TGTGCCAGCAGCCAGTCCGGGACTAGCCACGAGCAGTACTTC.

The chain uses TRBV6-1 and TRBJ2-2; TRBD1 matches at 10 bases. The junction had 3 bases not matched to a gene; V was cut back by 5 bases and J by 6 bases. CDR1 and CDR2 from the germline V gene are MNHNS and SASEGT. The CDR3 sequence is 14 residues long. CDR3 amino acids: CASSRDRGPGELFF. The CDR3 region has the DNA TGTGCCAGCAGTAGGGACAGGGGTCCCGGGGAGCTGTTTTTT.

On this clone itself: The likely explanation is a read error, given a far larger clone one base away. The chain recombines TRBV4-2 with TRBJ1-4; D is uncertain. There are 12 residues in the CDR3. CDR1 LGHNA and CDR2 YNFKEQ come from the germline V gene. V was clipped by 1 base and J by 8 bases, with 5 bases between them. CDR3 sequence: CASSQGSEKLFF. CDR3 nucleotide sequence: TGTGCCAGCAGCCAAGGTTCAGAAAAACTGTTTTTT.

The chain is built from TRBV6-6 and TRBJ1-3; D unclear. V was cut by 0 bases and J by 6 bases, with 6 bases left in between. Germline lookup yields CDR1 MNHNY and CDR2 SVGAGI (reference sequence). The CDR3 length is 13 residues. The chain's CDR3 is CASSYSPKNTIYF. For the CDR3, the DNA is TGTGCCAGCAGTTACTCACCCAAAAACACCATATATTTT.

The V call is TRBV2, the J call TRBJ2-7; the match to TRBD2 covers 10 bases. CDR1 and CDR2 (germline): SNHLY, FYNNEI. After removal of 7 bases from V and 6 bases from J, the junction contained 15 bases not matched to a gene. This CDR3 is built from 16 residues. DNA of the CDR3: TGTGCCAGCACCTCCCGACTAGCGGGTTCCCTAGGCGAGCAGTACTTC. Encoded protein: CASTSRLAGSLGEQYF.

This clone was seen only once. Just one base apart from a much larger clone, this may be a read error. Within the sample, other DNA sequences also encode this same CDR3. J is TRBJ2-5 and V is TRBV6-5, with a possible D match to TRBD1 (6 bases). Germline V gene lookup returns CDR1 MNHEY and CDR2 SVGAGI. Trimming left V 5 bases short and J 5 bases short, with 12 bases between. This CDR3 has 13 amino acids. The CDR3 nucleotides are TGTGCCAGCAGTCCAGGGGTTCGGGAGACCCAGTACTTC. Translated: CASSPGVRETQYF.

This clone was counted at least ten times. For the CDR3, the DNA is TGTGCCAGCAGCAAAGGACAAACCTTCGGGCCGATCTACGAGCAGTACTTC. It is translated as CASSKGQTFGPIYEQYF. V usage is TRBV5-4 and J usage is TRBJ2-5; possible D gene TRBD1, 5 bases. The closer fit of TRBJ2-7 to the DNA end suggests the J call may be wrong. CDR3 size: 17 residues. Looked up from germline, CDR1 is SGHNT and CDR2 is YYREEE (reference sequence).

The rearrangement joins TRBV4-2 to TRBJ2-1; 7 nucleotides align to TRBD2. V shed 1 base, J shed 5 bases, and the junction held 11 bases outside the gene matches. This CDR3 has 17 residues. Germline V gene sequence: CDR1 LGHNA, CDR2 YNFKEQ. CDR3 nucleotides: TGTGCCAGCAGCCAAGGTGGGGTTCTAGCGGCCCACAATGAGCAGTTCTTC. It specifies CASSQGGVLAAHNEQFF.

The chain has TRBV28 and TRBJ2-7, with 14 bases aligning to TRBD2. This CDR3 comprises 15 residues. V dropped 5 bases and J dropped 7; count of bases not matched to a gene: 7. Germline V gives CDR1 MDHEN, CDR2 SYDVKM. CDR3 nucleotides: TGTGCCAGCAGTACGACTAGCGGGAGGGCGAGAGAGCAGTACTTC. It encodes CASSTTSGRAREQYF.

The rearrangement uses TRBV27 and TRBJ1-1; D is ambiguous. Germline V lookup: CDR1 MNHEY, CDR2 SMNVEV (reference sequence). This CDR3 has 14 amino acids. The V end was cut by 3 bases, the J end by 1 base, with 9 bases between. Here the CDR3 DNA reads TGTGCCAGCAGTTTTGGGGTGTCGAACACTGAAGCTTTCTTT. It is translated as CASSFGVSNTEAFF.

The chain links TRBV6-5 to TRBJ2-2; no reliable D call. This CDR3 spans 13 amino acids. V shed 4 bases and J shed 3 bases, with 6 bases lying between them. CDR1 is MNHEY, CDR2 SVGAGI, per germline. The CDR3 sequence: CASSWGYTGELFF. CDR3 in DNA: TGTGCCAGCAGTTGGGGATACACCGGGGAGCTGTTTTTT.

This clone was observed once. The rearrangement uses TRBV5-6 and TRBJ2-3, with D perhaps matching TRBD2 (6 bases). This CDR3 region has 16 residues. Germline assignment: CDR1 SGHDT and CDR2 YYEEEE. Trimming stripped 1 base from V and 2 bases from J, with 14 bases between. CDR3 in amino acids: CASSLSGGATTDTQYF. DNA of the CDR3: TGTGCCAGCAGCTTGTCCGGCGGGGCGACCACAGATACGCAGTATTTT.

The chain employs TRBV4-2 and TRBJ1-1; D remains unclear. The V and J ends lost 0 bases and 7 bases respectively, with 9 bases between them. Germline assignment: CDR1 LGHNA and CDR2 YNFKEQ. The length of the CDR3 is 13 residues. CDR3 residues: CASSQDTGGEAFF. The CDR3 DNA follows: TGTGCCAGCAGCCAAGATACCGGAGGTGAAGCTTTCTTT.

As regards this clone: A single base is all that separates this from a far larger clone, so a read error is likely. The gene calls are TRBV5-6 and TRBJ2-2; 8 bases line up with TRBD1. From germline, CDR1 is SGHDT and CDR2 YYEEEE. The CDR3 runs to 17 residues. Germline trimming cut 0 bases from V and 6 bases from J; bases unmatched to any gene: 10. The CDR3 sequence is CASSLAGEQGAAGELFF. The CDR3 DNA is TGTGCCAGCAGCTTGGCCGGGGAGCAGGGGGCCGCCGGGGAGCTGTTTTTT.

Only one count was recorded for this clone. Other DNA sequences in this sample translate to the same CDR3. The gene calls are TRBV7-8 and TRBJ2-7; D gene uncertain. The CDR3 sequence is 15 residues long. The V end was cut by 0 bases, the J end by 4 bases, with 13 bases between. Germline loops: CDR1 SGHVS, CDR2 FQNEAQ. For the CDR3, the DNA is TGTGCCAGCAGCTTAGCTTCGGTTCCACCTTACGAGCAGTACTTC. Translated, it gives CASSLASVPPYEQYF. Together with reference TRBV7-8 and TRBJ2-7, the CDR3 gives the full variable domain: GAGVSQSPRYKVAKRGQDVALRCDPISGHVSLFWYQQALGQGPEFLTYFQNEAQLDKSGLPSDRFFAERPEGSVSTLKIQRTQQEDSAVYLCASSLASVPPYEQYFGPGTRLTVT.

The chain carries TRBV19 and TRBJ2-1; D unresolved. The ends were cut back, 3 bases at V and 1 base at J, with 10 bases in the middle. The CDR3 sequence is 15 residues long. Germline V gives CDR1 LNHDA, CDR2 SQIVND (reference sequence). In DNA, the CDR3 is TGTGCCAGTAGTATCCGCAGGTCATCCTACAATGAGCAGTTCTTC. It encodes CASSIRRSSYNEQFF.

In this sample, this clone turned up a few times. A read error is possible here, since a much larger clone lies one base away. The chain links TRBV28 to TRBJ2-7; TRBD2 agrees at 9 bases. The CDR3 extends over 18 amino acids. Germline lookup yields CDR1 MDHEN and CDR2 SYDVKM. CDR3 DNA: TGTGCCAGCAGTTTATACCCATTCCGCGGGACTAGCAACTACGAGCAGTGCTTC. Residues: CASSLYPFRGTSNYEQCF.